The present T cell receptor beta chain was sequenced within a study of T cells in Graves' hyperthyroidism and ophthalmopathy. TCR beta CDR3 regions were amplified from RNA transcripts. With the HTBI primer set, the TCR CDR3 went through a first round of RT-PCR. TCRdb reprocessed the multiplex PCR reads via MiXCR and lists one record per CDR3 protein. The data hold approximately 640,000 distinct CDR3 sequences, with approximately 15% observed a single time. This clonotype came up many times. Antigen specificity is unknown. Notes on the study in general: In blood, most of the thyroid clonotypes expanded above 0.001 were also present.

Germline V gene lookup returns CDR1 SGHAT and CDR2 FQDESV (reference sequence). The V segment lost 5 bases and the J segment 5 bases; nucleotides outside the gene matches: 6. The CDR3 length is 13 residues. Recently diagnosed hyperthyroidism of less than 2 months' duration affected patients aged 18 to 65. This sample holds PBMCs from 8 to 10 ml fresh peripheral blood. The sequenced material came from blood. This TCR was sampled from a man aged 45-65 years with Graves' hyperthyroidism. This sequence joins TRBV11-1 and TRBJ2-7, with TRBD1 matching over 7 bases. CDR3 residues: CASSRRGQNEQYF. The CDR3 DNA reads TGTGCCAGCAGCCGAAGGGGACAGAACGAGCAGTACTTC.